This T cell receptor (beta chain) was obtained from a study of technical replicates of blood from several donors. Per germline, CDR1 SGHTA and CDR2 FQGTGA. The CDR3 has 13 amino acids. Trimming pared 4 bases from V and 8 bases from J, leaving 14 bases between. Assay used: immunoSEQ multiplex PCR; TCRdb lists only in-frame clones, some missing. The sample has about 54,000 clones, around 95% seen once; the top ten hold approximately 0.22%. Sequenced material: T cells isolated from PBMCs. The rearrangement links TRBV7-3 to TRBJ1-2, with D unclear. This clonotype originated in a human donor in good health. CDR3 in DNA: TGTGCCAGCAGCTCCGGGTCGGCGAGCGGCTACACCTTC. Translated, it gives CASSSGSASGYTF.